The next 25 T cell receptor beta chains were all read from a single sample in a study of shared T cell receptors in the human thymus. Produced via immunoSEQ multiplex PCR; TCRdb's table is partial and in-frame only. The table includes some 700,000 clones, 70% to 90% detected once. These data also featured in a second study, about human thymus T cells.

The sample consisted of thymocytes. The receptors stem from a girl under two years old with a congenital heart defect.

Concerning this clone itself: Compared with germline, one end of the junction differs, possibly owing to a read error. CDR3 sequence: CASSEPFGDRYSDF. The CDR3 DNA reads TGTGCCAGCAGTGAACCTTTCGGTGATCGGTACTCGGACTTC. This chain uses TRBV6-1 with TRBJ2-7, with D unclear. Germline loops: CDR1 MNHNS, CDR2 SASEGT. The CDR3 loop spans 14 amino acids.

The chain is built from TRBV29-1 and TRBJ1-1; D may be TRBD1 (5 bases). The CDR3 spans 14 residues. Germline values: CDR1 SQVTM, CDR2 ANQGSEA. V was clipped by 8 bases and J by 1 base, with 17 bases between them. The CDR3 region has the DNA TGCAGCCTTTCCAAGACAGATTCGAACACTGAAGCTTTCTTT. Translated, it gives CSLSKTDSNTEAFF.

The gene calls are TRBV5-5 and TRBJ1-5; D is uncertain. V lost 2 bases to trimming and J lost 4 bases, with 10 bases between them. Germline CDR1 and CDR2: SGHKS and YYEKEE (reference sequence). The CDR3 runs to 14 residues. CDR3 loop: CASSFAVRNQPQHF. CDR3 sequence (DNA): TGTGCCAGCAGCTTCGCGGTTAGAAATCAGCCCCAGCATTTT.

This clone showed up just a few times. The rearrangement links TRBV4-3 to TRBJ1-3; D uncertain. In germline, CDR1 is LGHNA, CDR2 YSLEER. The CDR3 extends over 16 amino acids. V lost 0 bases to trimming and J lost 0 bases, with 9 bases between them. The CDR3 DNA follows: TGCGCCAGCAGCCAAGAAGCATATCACTCTGGAAACACCATATATTTT. This gives the protein CASSQEAYHSGNTIYF.

The chain uses TRBV12-5 and TRBJ2-2, with D perhaps matching TRBD2 (6 bases). CDR1 is LGHNT and CDR2 is FRNRAP in the germline V gene. The CDR3 has 18 amino acids. The V gene lost 2 bases and the J gene lost 6 bases, with 22 bases spanning the gap. As DNA, the CDR3 is TGTGCTAGTGGTTTGAACCCGGGGGTAGCTGTGGGACCCGGGGAGCTGTTTTTT. Its protein product is CASGLNPGVAVGPGELFF.

This chain joins TRBV18 and TRBJ1-2; TRBD1 aligns across 11 bases. The CDR3 extends over 17 amino acids. Germline assignment: CDR1 KGHSH and CDR2 LQKENI. V dropped 3 bases and J dropped 4; count of bases not matched to a gene: 10. The CDR3 sequence is CASSPRPRTGGVYGYTF. Written as DNA, the CDR3 is TGTGCCAGCTCACCCCGTCCCAGGACAGGGGGCGTCTATGGCTACACCTTC.

The CDR3 nucleotides read TGTGCCAGCAGCGAGGGACAGGGCCTTAACTACGAGCAGTACTTC. Translation: CASSEGQGLNYEQYF. The gene calls are TRBV2 and TRBJ2-7; TRBD1 aligns across 9 bases. This CDR3 has 15 amino acids. Germline values: CDR1 SNHLY, CDR2 FYNNEI. Trimming removed 6 bases from V and 3 bases from J; junction bases left unmatched: 9.

The chain recombines TRBV5-6 with TRBJ2-2; 9 positions match TRBD2. The CDR3 covers 15 residues. The V segment lost 5 bases and the J segment 0 bases; nucleotides outside the gene matches: 2. Germline assignment: CDR1 SGHDT and CDR2 YYEEEE. The DNA of the CDR3 is TGTGCCAGCAGGGGCGGGGGGGCGAACACCGGGGAGCTGTTTTTT. This sequence encodes CASRGGGANTGELFF.

The chain links TRBV9 to TRBJ2-1, with 7 bases lining up with TRBD1. The germline gives CDR1 SGDLS, CDR2 YYNGEE. The CDR3 runs 14 residues. The V segment lost 3 bases and the J segment 6 bases; nucleotides outside the gene matches: 6. The CDR3 loop is CASSATGVVNEQFF. The CDR3 coding sequence is TGTGCCAGCAGCGCTACAGGGGTTGTCAATGAGCAGTTCTTC.

The CDR3 spells CASSPTGKGRWYEQYF. CDR3 sequence (DNA): TGCGCCAGCAGCCCAACCGGCAAGGGGCGATGGTACGAGCAGTACTTC. This chain links TRBV4-1 with TRBJ2-7, with a possible D match to TRBD1 (5 bases). The CDR3 extends over 16 amino acids. Germline lookup yields CDR1 MGHRA and CDR2 YSYEKL. V gave up 4 bases and J gave up 4 bases, with 20 bases separating them.

A word on this clone: The junction shows a germline mismatch at one end, possibly a read error. The chain uses TRBV20-1 and TRBJ2-7, with TRBD1 matching over 8 bases. The germline V gene encodes CDR1 DFQATT and CDR2 SNEGSKA (reference sequence). This CDR3 has 9 amino acids. This CDR3 reads CSAGDRLHF. CDR3 nucleotides: TGCAGTGCCGGGGACAGGTTGCACTTC.

The chain links TRBV4-1 to TRBJ1-6, with 9 bases fitting TRBD1. J gave up 8 bases and V 0 bases, and 23 bases lay outside the gene matches. The CDR3 totals 22 residues. The germline CDR1 and CDR2 sequences are MGHRA and YSYEKL. The CDR3, as DNA: TGCGCCAGCAGCCAAGATGACGGAGCCGGGACAGGGAGTTCCGAGCGAGATTCACCCCTCCACTTT. Protein: CASSQDDGAGTGSSERDSPLHF.

The chain employs TRBV19 and TRBJ2-2; TRBD2 might be the D (6 bases). Looked up from germline, CDR1 is LNHDA and CDR2 is SQIVND (reference sequence). This CDR3 is 16 amino acids long. V dropped 1 base and J dropped 0 bases, with 9 bases sitting between them. CDR3 sequence (DNA): TGTGCCAGTAGTATAGTAGCGGCATCGAACACCGGGGAGCTGTTTTTT. Encoded protein: CASSIVAASNTGELFF.

This sequence joins TRBV4-3 and TRBJ1-1; D is ambiguous. V lost 0 bases to trimming and J lost 9 bases, with 20 bases between them. The CDR3 spans 16 residues. Per the germline V gene, CDR1 is LGHNA and CDR2 is YSLEER. Here the CDR3 reads CASSQEVAAKPFKAFF. The CDR3 DNA is TGCGCCAGCAGCCAAGAAGTAGCCGCAAAGCCTTTCAAAGCTTTCTTT.

This chain links TRBV10-1 with TRBJ1-1, with 8 nucleotides matching TRBD1. Germline V gene sequence: CDR1 WNHNN, CDR2 SYGVQD (reference sequence). Trimming removed 0 bases from V and 4 bases from J; junction bases left unmatched: 4. The CDR3 runs 15 residues. CDR3 region: CASSESRTGSTEAFF. CDR3 coding DNA: TGCGCCAGCAGTGAGTCTCGGACAGGGAGCACTGAAGCTTTCTTT.

The rearrangement joins TRBV25-1 to TRBJ1-4, with D maybe TRBD1 (5 bases). The V and J ends lost 0 bases and 4 bases respectively, with 15 bases between them. CDR1 is MGHDK, CDR2 SYGVNS, per germline. The CDR3 is made up of 17 amino acids. The CDR3 nucleotides read TGTGCCAGCAGTGAATATCTCCCCATAGGGGTTAATGAAAAACTGTTTTTT. Translation gives CASSEYLPIGVNEKLFF.

This clone was counted only a few times. The chain employs TRBV12-5 and TRBJ1-1, with D possibly being TRBD1 (5 bases). This CDR3 has 14 residues. The germline CDR1 and CDR2 sequences are LGHNT and FRNRAP. The V end lost 1 base, the J end lost 1 base, and 7 bases lay between the germline ends. Written as DNA, the CDR3 is TGTGCTAGTGGTTTGGGGGGGGAGAACACTGAAGCTTTCTTT. Amino acids: CASGLGGENTEAFF.

The V call is TRBV19, the J call TRBJ2-2, with 7 bases fitting TRBD1. CDR3 size: 16 residues. The J segment lost 4 bases and the V segment lost 6 bases, leaving 11 bases of the junction unmatched. Germline lookup yields CDR1 LNHDA and CDR2 SQIVND (reference sequence). In DNA, the CDR3 is TGTGCCAGTAGGCGAGACAGGGAACGGGTCACCGGGGAGCTGTTTTTT. Its protein is CASRRDRERVTGELFF.

There are a few counts of this clone. This rearrangement joins TRBV12-5 to TRBJ2-7; TRBD2 aligns across 12 bases. Germline CDR1 reads LGHNT; CDR2 reads FRNRAP. The CDR3 has 18 residues. V lost 1 base, J lost 0 bases, and 7 bases stayed unmatched. The CDR3 coding sequence is TGTGCTAGTGGTTTGGCAACAAGACTAGCGGGGGCCTCCTACGAGCAGTACTTC. This gives the protein CASGLATRLAGASYEQYF.

This clone is a singleton in its sample. The rearrangement joins TRBV5-6 to TRBJ2-2, with 11 bases fitting TRBD1. Unmatched junction bases numbered 12, after V lost 3 bases and J lost 5 bases. The CDR3 is made up of 18 amino acids. Germline CDR1 SGHDT, CDR2 YYEEEE. CDR3 in amino acids: CASSSGQGALKETGELFF. The CDR3 region has the DNA TGTGCCAGCAGCTCCGGACAGGGGGCGCTTAAAGAAACCGGGGAGCTGTTTTTT.

This clone has only a few counts. V and J are TRBV19 and TRBJ1-1; D unclear. The CDR3 has 13 residues. Germline assignment: CDR1 LNHDA and CDR2 SQIVND (reference sequence). V was shortened by 7 bases and J by 0 bases, with 9 bases between the two germline ends. CDR3 in amino acids: CASISTLNTEAFF. As DNA, the CDR3 is TGTGCCAGTATATCCACTCTGAACACTGAAGCTTTCTTT.

Written as DNA, the CDR3 is TGCGCCAGCAGATCCGGGACAGCCCGTTCACCCCTCCACTTT. This codes for CASRSGTARSPLHF. The rearrangement links TRBV5-1 to TRBJ1-6; TRBD1 matches 7 bases. Germline lookup yields CDR1 SGHRS and CDR2 YFSETQ. V was clipped by 5 bases and J by 9 bases; unmatched bases: 8. The CDR3 totals 14 residues.

The rearrangement joins TRBV7-8 to TRBJ1-2, with 10 bases aligning to TRBD1. The CDR3 runs to 17 residues. Germline-derived CDR1 and CDR2 are SGHVS and FQNEAQ. V lost 3 bases, J lost 4 bases, and 11 bases stayed unmatched. CDR3 sequence (DNA): TGTGCCAGCAGCTTTCCGGGACAGGGGTCCCTTAGCTATGGCTACACCTTC. This codes for CASSFPGQGSLSYGYTF.

The gene calls are TRBV4-3 and TRBJ1-2; 8 bases align to TRBD1. The CDR3 length is 15 residues. J was trimmed by 4 bases and V by 5 bases; bases with no gene match: 9. The germline CDR1 and CDR2 sequences are LGHNA and YSLEER. For the CDR3, the DNA is TGCGCCAGCAGCTTCCGGGACAGGATCCGCTATGGCTACACCTTC. It is translated as CASSFRDRIRYGYTF.

CDR3 sequence (DNA): TGTGCCAGCAGCCTCCGGGACAGGGGGCGGGGGGCCACTGAAGCTTTCTTT. As protein: CASSLRDRGRGATEAFF. The rearrangement uses TRBV11-2 and TRBJ1-1; 12 positions match TRBD1. CDR3 size: 17 residues. Germline-derived CDR1 and CDR2 are SGHAT and FQNNGV. V lost 5 bases to trimming and J lost 4 bases; unmatched junction nucleotides: 11. The full variable domain, completed using reference TRBV11-2 and TRBJ1-1, is EAGVAQSPRYKIIEKRQSVAFWCNPISGHATLYWYQQILGQGPKLLIQFQNNGVVDDSQLPKDRFSAERLKGVDSTLKIQPAKLEDSAVYLCASSLRDRGRGATEAFFGQGTRLTVV.